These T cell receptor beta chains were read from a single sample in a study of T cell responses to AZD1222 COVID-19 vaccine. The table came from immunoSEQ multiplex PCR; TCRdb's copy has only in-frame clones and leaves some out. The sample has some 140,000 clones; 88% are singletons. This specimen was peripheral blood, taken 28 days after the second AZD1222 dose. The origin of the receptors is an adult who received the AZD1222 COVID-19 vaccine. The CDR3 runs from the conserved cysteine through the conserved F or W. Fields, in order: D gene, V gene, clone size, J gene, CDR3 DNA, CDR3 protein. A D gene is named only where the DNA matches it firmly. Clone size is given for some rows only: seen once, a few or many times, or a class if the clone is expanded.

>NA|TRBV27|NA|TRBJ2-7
TGTGCCAGCAGTTTAGATTCCAGGGGGAGGTACGAGCAGTACTTC
CASSLDSRGRYEQYF
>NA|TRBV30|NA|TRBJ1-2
TGTGCCTGGAGTGCCAGGGACTATGGCTACACCTTC
CAWSARDYGYTF
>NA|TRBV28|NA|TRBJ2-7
TGTGCCAGCAGTTCGACCGGGGCCGCGAATTTTTACGAGCAGTACTTC
CASSSTGAANFYEQYF
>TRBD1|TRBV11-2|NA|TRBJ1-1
TGTGCCAGCAGCGTACCGGGACAGGGGATGACTGAAGCTTTCTTT
CASSVPGQGMTEAFF
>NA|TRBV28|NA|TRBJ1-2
TGTGCCAGCAGCCTGGACAGTCATCCCTATGGCTACACCTTC
CASSLDSHPYGYTF
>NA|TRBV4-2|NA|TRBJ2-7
TGTGCCAGCAGCCAAGGAGATCCGGGTAACTACGAGCAGTACTTC
CASSQGDPGNYEQYF
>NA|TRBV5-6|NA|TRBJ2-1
TGTGCCAGCAGCTCGGATCCGAGCTCCTACAATGAGCAGTTCTTC
CASSSDPSSYNEQFF
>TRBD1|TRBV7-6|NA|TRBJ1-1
TGTGCCAGCAGCTTAGTACGGCAGGGGGACACTGAAGCTTTCTTT
CASSLVRQGDTEAFF
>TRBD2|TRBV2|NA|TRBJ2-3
TGTGCCAGCAGTGAAACTGGGCCCTACGGGGGGGGAACGCAGTATTTT
CASSETGPYGGGTQYF
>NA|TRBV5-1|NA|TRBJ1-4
TGCGCCAGCAGCTTTAGGGAAACTAATGAAAAACTGTTTTTT
CASSFRETNEKLFF
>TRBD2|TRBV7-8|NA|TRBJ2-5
TGTGCCAGCAGCTTCACGGGACTAGCGGGAGTATGGGGGGGGGAGACCCAGTACTTC
CASSFTGLAGVWGGETQYF
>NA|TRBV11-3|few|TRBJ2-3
TGTGCCAGCAGCTTACGCGGGCGCACAGATACGCAGTATTTT
CASSLRGRTDTQYF
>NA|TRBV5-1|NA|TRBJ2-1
TGCGCCAGCAGCCTGGACCCAAACAATGAGCAGTTCTTC
CASSLDPNNEQFF
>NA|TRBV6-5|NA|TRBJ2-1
TGTGCCACCCGGTGGGGAGCGCCCTACAATGAGCAGTTCTTC
CATRWGAPYNEQFF
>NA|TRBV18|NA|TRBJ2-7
TGTGCCAGCTCACAGGACGTCAGCTACGAGCAGTACTTC
CASSQDVSYEQYF
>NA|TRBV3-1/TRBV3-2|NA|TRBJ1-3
TGTGCCAGCAGCCAAGATAGTCCGGCCTCTGGAAACACCATATATTTT
CASSQDSPASGNTIYF
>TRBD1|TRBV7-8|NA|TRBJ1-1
TGTGCCAGCAGCATGGACAGGGAGAAAGCTTTCTTT
CASSMDREKAFF
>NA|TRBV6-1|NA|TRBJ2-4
TGTGCCAGCAGTGCCCTACAGAGACTAGCCAAAAACATTCAGTACTTC
CASSALQRLAKNIQYF
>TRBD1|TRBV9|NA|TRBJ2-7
TGTGCCAGCAGCGCGACAGGGGAATCCTACGAGCAGTACTTC
CASSATGESYEQYF
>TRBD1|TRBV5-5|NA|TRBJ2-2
TGTGCCAGCAGCGCAACAGGGGGCGGCACCGGGGAGCTGTTTTTT
CASSATGGGTGELFF
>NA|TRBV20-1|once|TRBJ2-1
TGCAGTGCTAGTTCCAGGGATGAGCAGTTCTTC
CSASSRDEQFF
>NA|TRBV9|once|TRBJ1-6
TGTGCCAGCAGCGTAGAGAGTCCGGGGAATTCACCCCTCCACTTT
CASSVESPGNSPLHF
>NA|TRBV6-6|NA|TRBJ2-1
TGTGCCAGCAGTTACTCGTGGGAGCAGTTCTTC
CASSYSWEQFF
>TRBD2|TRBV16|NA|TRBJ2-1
TGTGCCAGCAGCCACGCTTGGACTAGCGGGAGTTACCACAATGAGCAGTTCTTC
CASSHAWTSGSYHNEQFF
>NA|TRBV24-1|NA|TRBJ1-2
TGTGCCACCAGTGATTTGAGGGGCCCCAACTATGGCTACACCTTC
CATSDLRGPNYGYTF
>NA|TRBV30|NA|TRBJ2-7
TGTGCCTGGAGTTTTGGGAGAGTCGGGACCGATACCTACGAGCAGTACTTC
CAWSFGRVGTDTYEQYF
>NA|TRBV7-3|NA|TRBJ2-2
TGTGCCAGCAGCCCCGGTGGGAACACCGGGGAGCTGTTTTTT
CASSPGGNTGELFF
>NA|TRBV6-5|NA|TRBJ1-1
TGTGCCAGCAGCCGACTCCAGGGCGGGGGCACTGAAGCTTTCTTT
CASSRLQGGGTEAFF
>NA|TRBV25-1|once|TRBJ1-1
TGTGCCAGCACCCCACAGGGAATGAACACTGAAGCTTTCTTT
CASTPQGMNTEAFF
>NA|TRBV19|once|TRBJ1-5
TGTGCCAGTAGTATTGAGGTCTGGCAGGGGAATCAGCCCCAGCATTTT
CASSIEVWQGNQPQHF
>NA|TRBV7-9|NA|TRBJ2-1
TGTGCCAGCAGCTTATTGACGAGGACTGAGCAGTTCTTC
CASSLLTRTEQFF
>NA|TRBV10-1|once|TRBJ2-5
TGCGCCAGCAGTGAAAGGTCCCAGGGGACCCAGTACTTC
CASSERSQGTQYF
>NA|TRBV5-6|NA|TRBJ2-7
TGTGCCAGCAGCTTCTCCTACGAGCAGTACTTC
CASSFSYEQYF
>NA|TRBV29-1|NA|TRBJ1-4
TGCAGCGTTGTCGAAAATGAAAAACTGTTTTTT
CSVVENEKLFF
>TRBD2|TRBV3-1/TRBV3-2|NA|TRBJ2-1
TGTGCCAGCAGCCAAGGAGCGGGGCCCTACAATGAGCAGTTCTTC
CASSQGAGPYNEQFF
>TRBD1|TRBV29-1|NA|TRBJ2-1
TGCAGCCTGATGGGACAGGGAGGAAATGAGCAGTTCTTC
CSLMGQGGNEQFF
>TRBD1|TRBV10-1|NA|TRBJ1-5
TGCGCCAGCAGTGCACAGGGGAATCAGCCCCAGCATTTT
CASSAQGNQPQHF